This T cell receptor (beta chain) is from a study of blood T cell repertoires in COVID-19. The table came from immunoSEQ multiplex PCR; TCRdb's copy has only in-frame clones and leaves some out. The table has 120,000 to 150,000 clones, roughly 84% seen once; the top ten hold approximately 5%. Individuals aged 18 to 89 years were recruited from 24 US areas. V dropped 3 bases and J dropped 2; count of bases not matched to a gene: 7. Germline CDR1 is KGHSH and CDR2 is LQKENI. The CDR3 totals 16 residues. The specimen was PBMCs or T cells enriched from blood (not recorded which). The V and J genes are TRBV18 and TRBJ2-5, with 9 bases matching TRBD1. The TCR was taken from a man aged 40-49 years with acute COVID-19. CDR3 region: CASSPRQTGGQETQYF. CDR3 sequence (DNA): TGTGCCAGCTCACCCCGCCAGACAGGGGGTCAAGAGACCCAGTACTTC.